What follows are 23 T cell receptor beta chains derived from one specimen sequenced in a study of T cells in Graves' hyperthyroidism and ophthalmopathy. The source material, RNA transcripts, was used to amplify TCR beta CDR3 regions. A set of HTBI primers served as the primers for a first-round RT-PCR of the TCR CDR3. A single record per CDR3 protein comes from TCRdb applying MiXCR to the multiplex PCR reads. The table lists nearly 600,000 distinct CDR3 sequences, approximately 15% of them singletons. Sequencing was done on a sample of blood. All receptors derive from a woman in her thirties with Graves' hyperthyroidism that later progressed to Graves' ophthalmopathy.

As concerns this clonotype: At one end the junction does not follow the germline gene, possibly because of a read error. This chain joins TRBV20-1 and TRBJ2-4; D gene unclear. Germline lookup yields CDR1 DFQATT and CDR2 SNEGSKA (reference sequence). The CDR3 runs 12 residues. CDR3 loop: CTLPLAKSIQYF. The CDR3 DNA sequence: TGCACCCTACCTTTAGCCAAAAGCATTCAGTACTTC.

This clonotype appeared many times. The chain links TRBV7-2 to TRBJ2-1; the D gene is possibly TRBD2 (6 bases). Germline CDR1 SGHTA, CDR2 FQGNSA. V lost 5 bases to trimming and J lost 4 bases, with 15 bases between them. The CDR3 loop spans 15 amino acids. This CDR3 is CASSPQGGTYNEQFF. CDR3 DNA: TGTGCCAGCAGCCCCCAGGGCGGGACTTACAATGAGCAGTTCTTC. The variable domain in full, with the rest retrieved from reference TRBV7-2 and TRBJ2-1, is GAGVSQSPSNKVTEKGKDVELRCDPISGHTALYWYRQSLGQGLEFLIYFQGNSAPDKSGLPSDRFSAERTGGSVSTLTIQRTQQEDSAVYLCASSPQGGTYNEQFFGPGTRLTVL.

This clonotype was counted only a few times. The chain has TRBV14 and TRBJ1-3; TRBD1 agrees at 7 bases. The V and J ends lost 3 bases and 2 bases, in that order; junction bases with no gene match: 10. CDR3 size: 17 residues. CDR1 SGHDN and CDR2 FVKESK come from the germline V gene. The CDR3 region is CASSHPLDRWTGNTIYF. Written as DNA, the CDR3 is TGTGCCAGCAGCCACCCGCTGGACAGGTGGACTGGAAACACCATATATTTT.

This clonotype was recorded at least ten times. In nucleotides, the CDR3 is TGCGCCAGCAGGCACGGGTTGGGAAGAACCCCCGAGCAGTACTTC. It translates to CASRHGLGRTPEQYF. This rearrangement joins TRBV4-1 to TRBJ2-7; D ambiguous. V was shortened by 6 bases and J by 6 bases, with 21 bases between the two germline ends. Germline-derived CDR1 and CDR2 are MGHRA and YSYEKL. This CDR3 is built from 15 residues.

This clonotype has ten or more counts. The V call is TRBV12-3 or TRBV12-4, the J call TRBJ2-7; D may be TRBD1 (6 bases). V was cut by 6 bases and J by 2 bases, with 11 bases left in between. The CDR3 runs 13 residues. CDR3 DNA: TGTGCCAGCAGATTGGACAGCGCCTACGAGCAGTACTTC. This sequence encodes CASRLDSAYEQYF.

Concerning this clonotype: Being one base from a much bigger clone, this may be a read error. V gene TRBV19 combines with J gene TRBJ1-2; maybe TRBD1 (5 bases). This CDR3 contains 15 residues. Germline V gives CDR1 LNHDA, CDR2 SQIVND (reference sequence). The CDR3 sequence: CASSDRRQSNHGYTF. The CDR3 DNA sequence: TGTGCCAGTAGTGATCGTCGACAGTCTAACCATGGCTACACCTTC.

In its sample, this clonotype was seen a few times. This chain uses TRBV29-1 with TRBJ2-7; 11 nucleotides line up with TRBD1. Trimming took 6 bases from V and 0 from J; bases not matched to a gene: 4. From germline, CDR1 is SQVTM and CDR2 ANQGSEA. The CDR3 is made up of 14 amino acids. In DNA, the CDR3 is TGCAGCGTAGCCGGGACAGGGGGCTCCTACGAGCAGTACTTC. Translation: CSVAGTGGSYEQYF.

The gene calls are TRBV11-2 and TRBJ2-3; 8 bases map to TRBD2. With 1 base clipped from V and 5 bases from J, the junction kept 11 bases outside the gene matches. Germline V gene data show CDR1 as SGHAT and CDR2 as FQNNGV. This CDR3 region has 17 residues. In DNA form, the CDR3 reads TGTGCCAGCAGCTTAGCAGTCGGGAGGGCCGTCAGAGATACGCAGTATTTT. Amino acid sequence: CASSLAVGRAVRDTQYF.

The chain links TRBV10-1 to TRBJ1-4; the D is unclear. This CDR3 comprises 15 residues. The V end was cut by 6 bases, the J end by 0 bases, with 11 bases between. Germline CDR1 reads WNHNN; CDR2 reads SYGVQD (reference sequence). CDR3 in amino acids: CASSPDGSTNEKLFF. The CDR3 nucleotides read TGCGCCAGCAGCCCGGACGGGTCAACTAATGAAAAACTGTTTTTT.

This clonotype was observed a few times. This sequence joins TRBV19 and TRBJ2-1; 7 nucleotides match TRBD1. The CDR3 is made up of 15 amino acids. With V trimmed by 3 bases and J by 4 bases, 6 bases remained unmatched. Germline CDR1 LNHDA, CDR2 SQIVND (reference sequence). The CDR3, as DNA: TGTGCCAGTAGTATTACGGGACAGATATACAATGAGCAGTTCTTC. Its translation is CASSITGQIYNEQFF.

The J gene is TRBJ1-1, the V gene TRBV28; the D is unclear. Deletions cut 8 bases from V and 9 bases from J, with 16 bases between. The CDR3 totals 12 residues. Germline V lookup: CDR1 MDHEN, CDR2 SYDVKM. CDR3: CASSSQRQQAFF. In nucleotides, the CDR3 is TGTGCCAGCTCCTCCCAGCGGCAGCAAGCTTTCTTT.

In its sample, this clonotype was seen many times. The rearrangement uses TRBV7-3 and TRBJ2-7; no definite D call. In germline, CDR1 is SGHTA, CDR2 FQGTGA. V lost 5 bases, J lost 6 bases, and 29 bases lay in between. The CDR3 contains 18 residues. CDR3 loop: CASSARNGPARITCEQYF. Written as DNA, the CDR3 is TGTGCCAGCAGCGCAAGGAACGGGCCCGCAAGGATAACGTGCGAGCAGTACTTC.

This clonotype was observed a few times. This sequence joins TRBV18 and TRBJ1-2, with 7 bases matching TRBD1. Germline V CDR1 and CDR2: KGHSH, LQKENI. This CDR3 has 15 residues. Unmatched junction bases numbered 5, after V lost 2 bases and J lost 2 bases. The CDR3 nucleotides read TGTGCCAGCTCACCAACCGCGACAGGGAACTATGGCTACACCTTC. Amino acids: CASSPTATGNYGYTF.

The chain uses TRBV7-6 and TRBJ1-1; no definite D call. Germline CDR1 SGHVS, CDR2 FNYEAQ. The CDR3 is 14 residues long. V was shortened by 5 bases and J by 1 base, with 11 bases between the two germline ends. The CDR3 DNA follows: TGTGCCAGCAGCCCCGGACGGAGGAACACTGAAGCTTTCTTT. Translating gives CASSPGRRNTEAFF. Based on the CDR3 plus reference TRBV7-6 and TRBJ1-1, the full variable domain is GAGVSQSPRYKVTKRGQDVALRCDPISGHVSLYWYRQALGQGPEFLTYFNYEAQQDKSGLPNDRFSAERPEGSISTLTIQRTEQRDSAMYRCASSPGRRNTEAFFGQGTRLTVV.

This clonotype was counted between two and nine times. The J gene is TRBJ1-1, the V gene TRBV15, with D possibly being TRBD1 (6 bases). Germline CDR1 LNHNV, CDR2 YYDKDF (reference sequence). The CDR3 sequence is 13 residues long. V lost 8 bases, J lost 3 bases, and 13 bases lay in between. In DNA, the CDR3 is TGTGCCACCTCGTGGACAGCGGACACTGAAGCTTTCTTT. This gives the protein CATSWTADTEAFF.

This clonotype was recorded at least ten times. The chain carries TRBV5-6 and TRBJ1-1, with 7 bases fitting TRBD1. With 0 bases clipped from V and 6 bases from J, the junction kept 8 bases outside the gene matches. The V gene's germline CDR1 is SGHDT and CDR2 YYEEEE. The CDR3 totals 15 residues. CDR3 nucleotide sequence: TGTGCCAGCAGCTTGGAAGGGGGCGGCGGGGCTGAAGCTTTCTTT. Translated, it gives CASSLEGGGGAEAFF.

This clonotype was recorded at least ten times. This sequence joins TRBV19 and TRBJ2-5; a weak D match, TRBD2 (6 bases). From germline, CDR1 is LNHDA and CDR2 SQIVND (reference sequence). V dropped 3 bases and J dropped 7 bases, with 12 bases sitting between them. This CDR3 is built from 13 residues. DNA of the CDR3: TGTGCCAGTAGTATCGCGCAGGGAGGGACCCAGTACTTC. Translation: CASSIAQGGTQYF.

This clonotype was observed many times. The rearrangement joins TRBV7-2 to TRBJ1-2; TRBD1 aligns across 9 bases. The V gene's germline CDR1 is SGHTA and CDR2 FQGNSA. V shed 5 bases and J 8 bases; nucleotides not matched to a gene: 12. This CDR3 spans 15 amino acids. This CDR3 reads CASSIGTGIGGGYTF. CDR3 in DNA: TGTGCCAGCAGCATAGGGACAGGGATTGGAGGAGGCTACACCTTC.

Concerning this clonotype: A much bigger clone sits one base away, suggesting this may be a read error. The chain is built from TRBV9 and TRBJ2-3; 11 positions agree with TRBD2. Germline-derived CDR1 and CDR2 are SGDLS and YYNGEE. The CDR3 is 17 amino acids. V lost 3 bases, J lost 1 base, and 7 bases stayed unmatched. The CDR3 region has the DNA TGTGCCAGCAGCGCAGACACTAGCGGGAGTGGCACAGATACGCAGTATTTT. This sequence encodes CASSADTSGSGTDTQYF.

CDR3 residues: CASRLTVNTEAFF. CDR3 sequence (DNA): TGTGCCAGCAGGCTAACAGTGAACACTGAAGCTTTCTTT. The V gene is TRBV6-1, the J gene TRBJ1-1; no clear D gene. With 6 bases removed from V and 0 bases from J, the gap between germline ends came to 8 bases. The V gene's germline CDR1 is MNHNS and CDR2 SASEGT. CDR3 length: 13 amino acids.

Ten or more counts support this clonotype. CDR3 protein: CASSSLGTLSYEQYF. The CDR3 DNA is TGTGCCAGCAGCTCCCTCGGGACACTCTCCTACGAGCAGTACTTC. The chain is built from TRBV7-9 and TRBJ2-7; maybe TRBD1 (6 bases). The germline V and J ends were trimmed by 4 bases and 0 bases, with 13 bases remaining between them. This CDR3 region has 15 residues. From germline, CDR1 is SEHNR and CDR2 FQNEAQ (reference sequence). Using reference TRBV7-9 and TRBJ2-7 for the parts outside the CDR3, the full variable domain is DTGVSQNPRHKITKRGQNVTFRCDPISEHNRLYWYRQTLGQGPEFLTYFQNEAQLEKSRLLSDRFSAERPKGSFSTLEIQRTEQGDSAMYLCASSSLGTLSYEQYFGPGTRLTVT.

This clonotype was seen many times. The chain carries TRBV7-2 and TRBJ2-3; D not certain. This CDR3 has 13 amino acids. Trimming took 5 bases from V and 6 from J, leaving 12 bases between them. From germline, CDR1 is SGHTA and CDR2 FQGNSA. The CDR3 sequence: CASSHSGGDTQYF. The CDR3 nucleotides read TGTGCCAGCAGCCATTCTGGTGGGGATACGCAGTATTTT.

Ten or more counts support this clonotype. This chain joins TRBV6-1 and TRBJ1-5; 7 bases align to TRBD1. The V gene end was trimmed by 6 bases and the J gene end by 0 bases; junction bases not matched to a gene: 14. This CDR3 comprises 18 residues. Germline loops: CDR1 MNHNS, CDR2 SASEGT. The CDR3: CASRLLDRPDYSNQPQHF. CDR3 coding DNA: TGTGCCAGCAGGCTCTTGGACAGGCCCGATTATAGCAATCAGCCCCAGCATTTT.